Listed below are T cell receptor beta chains from one sample, sequenced in a study of blood T cell repertoires in COVID-19. TCRdb's copy holds only in-frame clones and misses some; the assay was immunoSEQ multiplex PCR. The sample has approximately 80,000 clones; about 85% are singletons. Sequencing was performed on peripheral blood. The receptors come from a woman aged 80 or older with COVID-19, enrolled during active disease. CDR3s include the opening cysteine and the closing phenylalanine or tryptophan. D genes are given only for firm matches. Not all rows give a size; the values are once, few, many and, for expanded clones, a class.

>.|TRBD2|TRBJ2-5|TRBV9
CASSVTALTSGRALGSQETQYF
TGTGCCAGCAGCGTCACCGCCCTTACTAGCGGGAGGGCCCTAGGCTCGCAAGAGACCCAGTACTTC
>.|.|TRBJ1-2|TRBV28
CATCPDSKGGYTF
TGTGCCACCTGCCCGGACAGTAAGGGCGGCTACACCTTC
>.|TRBD2|TRBJ2-5|TRBV7-9
CASSPSGRALETQYF
TGTGCCAGCAGCCCTAGCGGGAGGGCCTTAGAGACCCAGTACTTC
>.|.|TRBJ1-1|TRBV6-5
CASRVTANTEAFF
TGTGCCAGCAGAGTAACAGCGAACACTGAAGCTTTCTTT
>.|.|TRBJ1-1|TRBV5-1
CASSLVVMNTEAFF
TGCGCCAGCAGCTTGGTAGTCATGAACACTGAAGCTTTCTTT
>.|TRBD1|TRBJ2-1|TRBV19
CASRSGTGLPDEQFF
TGTGCCAGTAGGTCCGGGACAGGTTTACCCGATGAGCAGTTCTTC
>.|.|TRBJ2-1|TRBV4-1
CASSQDGGLQFF
TGCGCCAGCAGCCAAGATGGGGGCTTGCAGTTCTTC
>.|.|TRBJ2-1|TRBV20-1
CSASLALLTFDEQFF
TGCAGTGCTAGTTTGGCTCTGCTGACTTTTGATGAGCAGTTCTTC
>.|TRBD1|TRBJ2-2|TRBV2
CAITRGPLAGELFF
TGTGCCATAACCAGGGGGCCCCTCGCCGGGGAGCTGTTTTTT
>.|.|TRBJ1-6|TRBV7-2
CASSYGQYNSPLHF
TGTGCCAGCAGCTATGGACAGTATAATTCACCCCTCCACTTT
>.|.|TRBJ1-5|TRBV9
CASSDGTYQPQHF
TGTGCCAGCAGCGATGGGACATACCAGCCCCAGCATTTT
>.|TRBD2|TRBJ2-1|TRBV5-4
CASSLARAGVFNEQFF
TGTGCCAGCAGCTTGGCCCGGGCGGGAGTGTTCAATGAGCAGTTCTTC
>.|TRBD1|TRBJ1-2|TRBV27
CASSPHLTGVYGYTF
TGTGCCAGCAGTCCCCACCTAACAGGGGTCTATGGCTACACCTTC
>.|TRBD1|TRBJ2-3|TRBV18
CASSPQDRFNTDTQYF
TGTGCCAGCTCACCCCAGGACAGGTTTAACACAGATACGCAGTATTTT
>.|.|TRBJ2-7|TRBV21-1
CASSSGDYEQYF
TGTGCCAGCAGTTCAGGGGACTACGAGCAGTACTTC
>.|.|TRBJ2-7|TRBV9
CASSPTGSQGLYEQYF
TGTGCCAGCAGCCCAACGGGGTCTCAGGGACTTTACGAGCAGTACTTC
>.|.|TRBJ2-3|TRBV5-4
CASSFPQGSTDTQYF
TGTGCCAGCAGCTTTCCTCAGGGAAGCACAGATACGCAGTATTTT
>.|.|TRBJ1-2|TRBV6-6
CAIPLGAGTREGGYTF
TGTGCCATCCCGCTTGGGGCAGGGACAAGGGAAGGTGGCTACACCTTC
>.|TRBD1|TRBJ2-1|TRBV6-5
CASSSDRAISNEQFF
TGTGCCAGCAGTTCAGACAGGGCGATCTCCAATGAGCAGTTCTTC
>.|TRBD2|TRBJ2-1|TRBV7-6
CASSLAGRELYNEQFF
TGTGCCAGCAGCTTAGCGGGGCGGGAGCTGTACAATGAGCAGTTCTTC
>.|.|TRBJ1-4|TRBV11-2
CASSAGRLNEKLFF
TGTGCCAGCAGCGCGGGACGGCTTAATGAAAAACTGTTTTTT
>.|TRBD1|TRBJ2-7|TRBV28
CASRGQGGGYEQYF
TGTGCCAGCAGAGGACAGGGAGGTGGTTACGAGCAGTACTTC
>.|TRBD1|TRBJ2-2|TRBV9
CASSFRPGQGAVGELFF
TGTGCCAGCAGCTTCCGACCCGGACAGGGGGCGGTCGGGGAGCTGTTTTTT
>.|TRBD1|TRBJ2-6|TRBV5-1
CASSATGDGANVLTF
TGCGCCAGCAGCGCCACAGGGGATGGGGCCAACGTCCTGACTTTC
>.|.|TRBJ1-1|TRBV4-1
CASTSTGGGTEAFF
TGCGCCAGCACCTCTACCGGGGGGGGTACTGAAGCTTTCTTT
>once|TRBD1|TRBJ1-2|TRBV2
CASSERVGQAGYTF
TGTGCCAGCAGTGAACGGGTTGGACAGGCTGGCTACACCTTC
>.|TRBD2|TRBJ2-2|TRBV5-1
CASSSSGLELTGELFF
TGCGCCAGCAGCTCCTCGGGACTAGAACTCACCGGGGAGCTGTTTTTT
>.|TRBD1|TRBJ2-5|TRBV18
CASSPQTGEETQYF
TGTGCCAGCTCACCCCAGACAGGGGAAGAGACCCAGTACTTC
>.|.|TRBJ2-7|TRBV2
CASSEYSVSYEQYF
TGTGCCAGCAGTGAATATAGCGTCTCCTACGAGCAGTACTTC
>.|TRBD2|TRBJ2-7|TRBV27
CASSLYPLAGVSEQYF
TGTGCCAGCAGTTTATACCCCCTAGCGGGAGTTAGCGAGCAGTACTTC
>once|.|TRBJ1-1|TRBV7-3
CASSQTGGNTEAFF
TGTGCCAGCAGTCAGACAGGAGGGAACACTGAAGCTTTCTTT
>.|TRBD1|TRBJ1-2|TRBV5-1
CASSPTGEDYGYTF
TGCGCCAGCAGCCCGACAGGGGAGGACTATGGCTACACCTTC
>.|.|TRBJ2-7|TRBV11-3
CASSLGQKEDEQYF
TGTGCCAGCAGCTTAGGGCAGAAGGAGGACGAGCAGTACTTC
>.|.|TRBJ2-7|TRBV19
CASSGGREAYEQYF
TGTGCCAGTAGTGGCGGACGGGAAGCCTACGAGCAGTACTTC
>.|.|TRBJ1-6|TRBV6-1
CASSADSWLSYNSPLHF
TGTGCCAGCAGTGCAGACAGTTGGCTCTCCTATAATTCACCCCTCCACTTT
>.|TRBD1|TRBJ2-5|TRBV6-5
CAIESTGGILAQYF
TGTGCCATCGAGTCGACAGGGGGGATTTTAGCCCAGTACTTC
>.|TRBD1|TRBJ1-6|TRBV7-9
CAADRDGSPLHF
TGTGCCGCAGACAGGGATGGTTCACCCCTCCACTTT
>.|.|TRBJ2-3|TRBV7-6
CASSLGQDSTDTQYF
TGTGCCAGCAGCTTAGGACAGGACTCCACAGATACGCAGTATTTT
>few|TRBD1|TRBJ1-4|TRBV10-3
CATRGRGTNEKLFF
TGTGCCACCAGGGGGAGGGGAACTAATGAAAAACTGTTTTTT
>.|TRBD2|TRBJ2-5|TRBV7-2
CASSLGLAGGAQYF
TGTGCCAGCAGCTTAGGACTAGCGGGAGGGGCCCAGTACTTC
>.|.|TRBJ1-1|TRBV15
CATRDNPMNTEAFF
TGTGCCACCAGGGACAACCCGATGAACACTGAAGCTTTCTTT
>.|TRBD1|TRBJ1-2|TRBV19
CASSIQGAIYGYTF
TGTGCCAGTAGTATACAGGGGGCTATTTATGGCTACACCTTC
>.|TRBD2|TRBJ2-7|TRBV7-2
CASSLSSGEAYEQYF
TGTGCCAGCAGCTTATCTAGCGGGGAAGCCTACGAGCAGTACTTC
>.|.|TRBJ2-7|TRBV7-2
CASSLRLLPYEQYF
TGTGCCAGCAGCTTAAGACTATTACCCTACGAGCAGTACTTC
>once|.|TRBJ1-3|TRBV10-3
CAAYGNTIYF
TGTGCCGCCTATGGAAACACCATATATTTT
>once|.|TRBJ1-1|TRBV3-1/TRBV3-2
CASSHLAGDEAFF
TGTGCCAGCAGCCACCTGGCAGGGGACGAAGCTTTCTTT
>.|.|TRBJ1-5|TRBV28
CASSLLVLDQPQHF
TGTGCCAGCAGTTTATTGGTACTGGATCAGCCCCAGCATTTT
>.|.|TRBJ1-1|TRBV6-6
CASEVDSANTEAFF
TGTGCCAGTGAAGTGGACAGTGCGAACACTGAAGCTTTCTTT
>.|.|TRBJ1-4|TRBV28
CASSRGGQNEKLFF
TGTGCCAGCAGTAGGGGTGGCCAGAATGAAAAACTGTTTTTT
>.|TRBD1|TRBJ1-2|TRBV24-1
CATSAPGQNYGYTF
TGTGCCACCAGTGCCCCGGGACAGAACTATGGCTACACCTTC
>.|.|TRBJ1-2|TRBV2
CASSPAGYGYTF
TGTGCCAGCAGTCCGGCGGGTTATGGCTACACCTTC
>.|.|TRBJ2-5|TRBV5-5
CASSPGTKKMETQYF
TGTGCCAGCAGCCCCGGGACAAAGAAAATGGAGACCCAGTACTTC